This record looks at one TCR beta chain sequence and its context. The data stem from a study of T cell changes during pregnancy in multiple sclerosis. TCRdb keeps only in-frame clones here, not all; method: immunoSEQ multiplex PCR. The sample shows some 9,100 clones, about 87% of them seen only once. Germline trimming cut 0 bases from V and 7 bases from J; bases unmatched to any gene: 7. The CDR3 runs 16 residues. The germline CDR1 and CDR2 sequences are SGDLS and YYNGEE. The clonotype originates from a female donor in good health, enrolled as a control in a pregnancy study. The chain joins TRBV9 to TRBJ2-1; 10 bases are a match to TRBD2. Material: CD8+ T cells from peripheral blood mononuclear cells, obtained in the first trimester of pregnancy. The CDR3 DNA follows: TGTGCCAGCAGCGTAGAAGCGGGAGGGTACCGAAATGAGCAGTTCTTC. Its translation is CASSVEAGGYRNEQFF. Drawing the rest from reference TRBV9 and TRBJ2-1, the complete variable domain is DSGVTQTPKHLITATGQRVTLRCSPRSGDLSVYWYQQSLDQGLQFLIQYYNGEERAKGNILERFSAQQFPDLHSELNLSSLELGDSALYFCASSVEAGGYRNEQFFGPGTRLTVL.